The 11 T cell receptor beta chains in this list originate from one sample, sequenced in a study of T cells expressing NK-cell markers (dated by TCRdb to between 2020 and 2021). Receptor amplification or capture employed 5' RACE. Sequenced using an Illumina HiSeq 2000. After TCRdb reprocessed the reads, each CDR3 protein sequence was kept as one row, without DNA. The sample's table covers some 440,000 distinct CDR3 sequences. Jointly, the top ten make up over 1.3% of the sample. The sample consisted of blood T cells: a sorted CD56 or NKG2C T cell subset, CD4+ or CD8+ T cells, or bulk PBMC T cells (not recorded which). These receptors came from a woman in her forties or fifties in good health. Donor details come from another sample of the same person, matched by shared clones.

V is TRBV6-1 and J is TRBJ1-5; absent DNA, TCRdb's TRBD1 call cannot be checked. The germline V gene encodes CDR1 MNHNS and CDR2 SASEGT. The CDR3 is 15 residues long. The chain's CDR3 is CASSGLPGAGQPQHF.

The rearrangement joins TRBV12-3 or TRBV12-4 to TRBJ2-1; absent DNA, TCRdb's TRBD2 call cannot be checked. The CDR3 loop spans 16 amino acids. The CDR3: CASSSLAGPSYNEQFF.

This rearrangement joins TRBV24-1 to TRBJ2-2; absent DNA, TCRdb's TRBD1 call cannot be checked. The CDR3 contains 16 residues. Germline CDR1 and CDR2: KGHDR and SFDVKD. The CDR3 loop is CATSARTGANTGELFF.

The J gene is TRBJ1-2, the V gene TRBV9; TCRdb lists TRBD1, though no DNA is available to test this call. This CDR3 comprises 14 residues. Germline assignment: CDR1 SGDLS and CDR2 YYNGEE. This CDR3 is CASSVDGTAYGYTF.

The genes are TRBV7-9 and TRBJ1-1; the D gene TCRdb calls, TRBD1, cannot be checked with no DNA. This CDR3 region has 15 residues. Germline V gene lookup returns CDR1 SEHNR and CDR2 FQNEAQ (reference sequence). The CDR3 spells CASSLEGAGLTEAFF.

The CDR3 reads CASSRGHELNGGGYTF. The chain links TRBV4-2 to TRBJ1-2; lacking DNA, the TRBD1 call made by TCRdb goes unchecked. Germline CDR1 reads LGHNA; CDR2 reads YNFKEQ. This CDR3 comprises 16 residues.

This chain uses TRBV19 with TRBJ2-1; as DNA is missing, the TRBD1 call by TCRdb cannot be tested. Germline CDR1 and CDR2: LNHDA and SQIVND (reference sequence). The CDR3 consists of 15 residues. This CDR3 reads CASSAGQGRDNEQFF.

This chain uses TRBV5-1 with TRBJ2-5; there is no DNA to check the TCRdb D call of TRBD1. Germline CDR1 is SGHRS and CDR2 is YFSETQ. The CDR3 totals 18 residues. CDR3 sequence reads: CASSPAVTGGVLQETQYF.

This CDR3 is CASSSIAVGTLFSGANVLTF. The rearrangement uses TRBV7-3 and TRBJ2-6; TCRdb's D gene call, TRBD1, goes unchecked for lack of DNA. The CDR3 sequence is 20 residues long. In germline, CDR1 is SGHTA, CDR2 FQGTGA.

The CDR3 sequence is CSARVQEFYTF. The rearrangement joins TRBV20-1 to TRBJ1-2; TCRdb's D gene call, TRBD1, goes unchecked for lack of DNA. The germline gives CDR1 DFQATT, CDR2 SNEGSKA (reference sequence). The CDR3 runs to 11 residues.

The V gene is TRBV4-1, the J gene TRBJ1-1. The CDR3 runs 14 residues. The V gene's germline CDR1 is MGHRA and CDR2 YSYEKL. CDR3 amino acids: CASSHKRVPTEAFF.